The source of this TCR beta chain is a study of CD8+CD57+ T cells in acquired aplastic anemia. Overall study context: DNA recovered from sorted CD4+ and CD8+ cells had a mean of approximately 3.4 ug. Overall study results and limits: Patients and controls shared twenty-nine CD8+ CDR3 sequences.

Details on this clonotype: The antigen is unknown. A read error may produce the germline difference seen at one junction end.

Genomic DNA, the template, was used for profiling of the TCR beta VDJ and CDR3. TCRdb recomputed calls from the reads with MiXCR, one row per CDR3 protein. The repertoire holds under 350,000 distinct CDR3 sequences, under 65% seen once, with approximately 1.2% in the top ten. Patients chosen for sequencing had shown CD8+CD57+ cell expansion by flow cytometry. Sampling of blood occurred while the patients had still received no therapy. The CDR3 consists of 13 residues. Per the germline V gene, CDR1 is SEHNR and CDR2 is FQNEAQ (reference sequence). This chain connects TRBV7-9 to TRBJ2-7, with D uncertain. The source is a human donor with aplastic anemia. Sequencing input: sorted CD4+, CD8+, or CD8+CD57+ T cells (not recorded which) from PBMCs. This CDR3 is CASSQAGPYEQYF. For the CDR3, the DNA is TGCGCCAGCAGCCAAGCAGGTCCCTACGAGCAGTACTTC.